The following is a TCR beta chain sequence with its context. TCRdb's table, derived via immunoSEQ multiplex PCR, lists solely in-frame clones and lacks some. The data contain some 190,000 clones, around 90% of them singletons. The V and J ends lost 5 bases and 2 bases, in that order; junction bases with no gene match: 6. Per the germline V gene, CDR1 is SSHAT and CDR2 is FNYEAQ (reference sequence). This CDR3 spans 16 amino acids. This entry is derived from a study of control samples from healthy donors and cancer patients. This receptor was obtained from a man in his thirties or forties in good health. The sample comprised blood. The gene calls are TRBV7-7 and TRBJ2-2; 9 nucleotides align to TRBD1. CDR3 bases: TGTGCCAGCAGCCGCCCGGGACAGGGCAACACCGGGGAGCTGTTTTTT. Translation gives CASSRPGQGNTGELFF. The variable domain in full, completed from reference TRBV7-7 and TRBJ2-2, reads GAGVSQSPRYKVTKRGQDVTLRCDPISSHATLYWYQQALGQGPEFLTYFNYEAQPDKSGLPSDRFSAERPEGSISTLTIQRTEQRDSAMYRCASSRPGQGNTGELFFGEGSRLTVL.